This T cell receptor beta chain is from a study of Ad26.COV2.S vaccination and SARS-CoV-2 variants. Treatment of the sample: 15 to 20 received Ad26.COV2.S at low or high dose, single or two shots; about 5 received placebo; per-sample allocation not given. The samples were gathered on day 63 after the first injection of vaccine or placebo. In regard to this clone: Its antigen is still unknown.

Generated by immunoSEQ multiplex PCR, the TCRdb table keeps only in-frame clones and is missing some. The sample yields about 350,000 clones, around 88% seen once. Trimming removed 4 bases from V and 4 bases from J, with 15 bases in between. The CDR3 has 15 amino acids. CDR1 and CDR2 from the germline V gene are MRHNA and SNTAGT. General observations from the study: Similar non-spike TCR breadth was observed in recipients of vaccine and of placebo. A substantial breadth of spike-specific CD8+ and CD4+ T cell responses after vaccination has been reported.

The receptor comes from a person between 18 and 65 years old who received the Ad26.COV2.S COVID-19 vaccine or a placebo. The genes are TRBV6-4 and TRBJ2-3, with D possibly being TRBD1 (5 bases). The starting material was peripheral blood, obtained in a trial of Ad26.COV2.S vaccine versus placebo. In DNA, the CDR3 is TGTGCCAGCAGTGTCCCAGGGAAAGGAGCAGATACGCAGTATTTT. This translates into CASSVPGKGADTQYF.